The 22 T cell receptor beta chains below all came from one sample that was sequenced in a study of cytomegalovirus exposure and HLA in healthy donors. A multiplex PCR was run with 60 Vbeta primers and 13 Jbeta primers. Assay: immunoSEQ multiplex PCR; the TCRdb copy retains only in-frame clones and omits some. The sample consists of 150,000 to 200,000 clones, around 77% of them appearing once. The material sequenced was PBMCs. The receptor source for this set is a woman in her twenties or thirties in good health and CMV-seronegative.

The rearrangement links TRBV18 to TRBJ2-3, with 7 bases that match TRBD1. V lost 5 bases and J lost 4; bases outside the gene matches: 6. The CDR3 has 14 residues. From germline, CDR1 is KGHSH and CDR2 LQKENI. The CDR3 DNA follows: TGTGCCAGCTCATCCGGGACAGCGGCAGATACGCAGTATTTT. Its translation: CASSSGTAADTQYF.

This clone was counted a few times. The chain uses TRBV2 and TRBJ2-7; TRBD1 agrees at 10 bases. Germline V gives CDR1 SNHLY, CDR2 FYNNEI. Germline trimming cut 3 bases from V and 1 base from J; bases unmatched to any gene: 9. The length of the CDR3 is 17 residues. The CDR3 bases are TGTGCCAGCAGTGACCGGGACAGGGGAAGGGTTTCCTACGAGCAGTACTTC. The encoded protein is CASSDRDRGRVSYEQYF.

This clone was counted once. The chain employs TRBV5-4 and TRBJ2-7; 9 bases align to TRBD1. Germline V gene sequence: CDR1 SGHNT, CDR2 YYREEE (reference sequence). This CDR3 comprises 13 residues. V dropped 1 base and J dropped 5; count of bases not matched to a gene: 1. The CDR3 sequence: CASSLWDRDEQYF. DNA for the CDR3: TGTGCCAGCAGCTTGTGGGACAGGGACGAGCAGTACTTC.

V gene TRBV29-1 combines with J gene TRBJ1-1, with 7 bases matching TRBD1. Germline CDR1 reads SQVTM; CDR2 reads ANQGSEA. This CDR3 spans 14 amino acids. J lost 2 bases, V lost 4 bases, and 7 bases had no gene match. CDR3 sequence reads: CSVAWTGKNTEAFF. CDR3 in DNA: TGCAGCGTTGCTTGGACAGGAAAAAACACTGAAGCTTTCTTT.

V usage is TRBV2 and J usage is TRBJ2-2; D is unresolved. V was shortened by 5 bases and J by 0 bases, with 7 bases between the two germline ends. There are 14 residues in the CDR3. Germline-derived CDR1 and CDR2 are SNHLY and FYNNEI. CDR3 nucleotide sequence: TGTGCCAGCAGTCGACTTACGAACACCGGGGAGCTGTTTTTT. It yields the protein CASSRLTNTGELFF.

The chain joins TRBV7-9 to TRBJ2-7; TRBD2 matches at 12 bases. This CDR3 spans 14 amino acids. With V trimmed by 4 bases and J by 7 bases, 5 bases remained unmatched. Germline V gene lookup returns CDR1 SEHNR and CDR2 FQNEAQ (reference sequence). Written as DNA, the CDR3 is TGTGCCAGCAGCTCTAGCGGGAGGGTGAGGGAGCAGTACTTC. Its translation: CASSSSGRVREQYF.

This clone has more than one count but fewer than ten. The V gene is TRBV6-5, the J gene TRBJ2-5, with TRBD2 as a possible D gene (6 bases). Per germline, CDR1 MNHEY and CDR2 SVGAGI. The ends were cut back, 4 bases at V and 2 bases at J, with 17 bases in the middle. CDR3 length equals 16 residues. CDR3: CASSFSGGTFQETQYF. The DNA for the CDR3 is TGTGCCAGCAGTTTTAGCGGAGGGACCTTTCAAGAGACCCAGTACTTC.

The chain combines TRBV19 with TRBJ2-7; D might be TRBD2 (7 bases). Trimming cost V 5 bases and J 0 bases, with 20 bases left between them. The CDR3 loop spans 17 amino acids. Germline CDR1 and CDR2: LNHDA and SQIVND (reference sequence). CDR3 DNA: TGTGCCAGTAGTTCCCGGCGGGGCGGGGGCAACTCCTACGAGCAGTACTTC. Residues: CASSSRRGGGNSYEQYF.

The rearrangement links TRBV28 to TRBJ1-5; 9 bases are shared with TRBD1. The J segment lost 0 bases and the V segment lost 5 bases, leaving 5 bases of the junction unmatched. The CDR3 runs 16 residues. CDR1 is MDHEN and CDR2 is SYDVKM in the germline V gene. The DNA for the CDR3 is TGTGCCAGCAGTACCGACAGGGGGTATAGCAATCAGCCCCAGCATTTT. This gives the protein CASSTDRGYSNQPQHF.

J is TRBJ2-5 and V is TRBV6-1, with 7 bases matching TRBD2. V shed 5 bases and J 3 bases; nucleotides not matched to a gene: 3. This CDR3 contains 13 residues. Germline values: CDR1 MNHNS, CDR2 SASEGT. The CDR3 spells CASSLLAEETQYF. The DNA for the CDR3 is TGTGCCAGCAGTCTTCTAGCGGAAGAGACCCAGTACTTC.

The chain recombines TRBV4-1 with TRBJ2-5; 9 nucleotides line up with TRBD1. CDR1 is MGHRA, CDR2 YSYEKL, per germline. V trimming: 5 bases; J trimming: 4 bases; junction bases outside the gene matches: 5. The CDR3 runs to 14 residues. This CDR3 reads CASSWRTGAETQYF. The CDR3 coding sequence is TGCGCCAGCAGCTGGCGGACAGGGGCAGAGACCCAGTACTTC.

The chain carries TRBV30 and TRBJ1-2; possibly TRBD1 for D (6 bases). Trimming took 0 bases from V and 8 from J, leaving 16 bases between them. Per germline, CDR1 GTSNPN and CDR2 SVGIG (reference sequence). The length of the CDR3 is 14 residues. DNA of the CDR3: TGTGCCTGGAGTGTAGGGCAGGGGAGACTCGGCTACACCTTC. As protein: CAWSVGQGRLGYTF. The full variable domain, rest sourced from reference TRBV30 and TRBJ1-2, is SQTIHQWPATLVQPVGSPLSLECTVEGTSNPNLYWYRQAAGRGLQLLFYSVGIGQISSEVPQNLSASRPQDRQFILSSKKLLLSDSGFYLCAWSVGQGRLGYTFGSGTRLTVV.

Here the CDR3 reads CASNPLSGIGNQPQHF. For the CDR3, the DNA is TGTGCCAGCAACCCCTTATCAGGAATAGGCAATCAGCCCCAGCATTTT. The V gene is TRBV7-8, the J gene TRBJ1-5; D uncertain. The CDR3 consists of 16 residues. V gave up 7 bases and J gave up 2 bases, with 18 bases separating them. Looked up from germline, CDR1 is SGHVS and CDR2 is FQNEAQ.

The V call is TRBV10-3, the J call TRBJ1-1; D call uncertain. This CDR3 has 12 residues. From germline, CDR1 is ENHRY and CDR2 SYGVKD. Trimming took 9 bases from V and 1 from J, leaving 9 bases between them. CDR3 DNA sequence: TGTGCCATAAAAGAGGAGAACACTGAAGCTTTCTTT. Its translation is CAIKEENTEAFF.

This clone has just a few counts. This chain joins TRBV18 and TRBJ1-1; possible D gene TRBD1, 5 bases. Germline V lookup: CDR1 KGHSH, CDR2 LQKENI. This CDR3 comprises 16 residues. V was pared by 4 bases and J by 2 bases, with 17 bases between. The chain's CDR3 is CASSLSGRETNTEAFF. DNA for the CDR3: TGTGCCAGCTCACTCTCGGGACGGGAGACTAACACTGAAGCTTTCTTT.

This clone was found once. CDR3 residues: CASSVATRGTEFEAFF. CDR3 DNA sequence: TGTGCCAGCAGCGTAGCTACGAGAGGGACAGAATTTGAAGCTTTCTTT. V gene TRBV9 combines with J gene TRBJ1-1, with 7 bases aligning to TRBD1. V dropped 0 bases and J dropped 7; count of bases not matched to a gene: 12. The length of the CDR3 is 16 residues. Germline V gene data show CDR1 as SGDLS and CDR2 as YYNGEE. Filled out from reference TRBV9 and TRBJ1-1, the complete variable domain reads DSGVTQTPKHLITATGQRVTLRCSPRSGDLSVYWYQQSLDQGLQFLIQYYNGEERAKGNILERFSAQQFPDLHSELNLSSLELGDSALYFCASSVATRGTEFEAFFGQGTRLTVV.

The CDR3 here is CASSPGSGRLLNEQFF. CDR3 nucleotide sequence: TGTGCCAGCAGCCCAGGTAGCGGGAGACTTCTCAATGAGCAGTTCTTC. The V gene is TRBV9, the J gene TRBJ2-1; TRBD2 matches at 9 bases. The CDR3 has 16 residues. From germline, CDR1 is SGDLS and CDR2 YYNGEE. The junction had 11 bases not matched to a gene; V was cut back by 4 bases and J by 6 bases. Full variable domain (outside the CDR3, taken from reference TRBV9 and TRBJ2-1): DSGVTQTPKHLITATGQRVTLRCSPRSGDLSVYWYQQSLDQGLQFLIQYYNGEERAKGNILERFSAQQFPDLHSELNLSSLELGDSALYFCASSPGSGRLLNEQFFGPGTRLTVL.

The V and J genes are TRBV28 and TRBJ1-5, with 9 bases lining up with TRBD1. The trim removed 8 bases at V and 2 bases at J, leaving 7 bases unmatched. Germline loops: CDR1 MDHEN, CDR2 SYDVKM. CDR3 length: 15 amino acids. In DNA, the CDR3 is TGTGCCAGCGGGTACGGGACAGGGCGCAATCAGCCCCAGCATTTT. It encodes CASGYGTGRNQPQHF. Filled out from reference TRBV28 and TRBJ1-5, the complete variable domain reads DVKVTQSSRYLVKRTGEKVFLECVQDMDHENMFWYRQDPGLGLRLIYFSYDVKMKEKGDIPEGYSVSREKKERFSLILESASTNQTSMYLCASGYGTGRNQPQHFGDGTRLSIL.

This chain uses TRBV9 with TRBJ2-7; the D is unclear. V lost 0 bases to trimming and J lost 0 bases, with 7 bases between them. Germline-derived CDR1 and CDR2 are SGDLS and YYNGEE. The CDR3 runs 14 residues. Here the CDR3 DNA reads TGTGCCAGCAGCGTAGGGCCCAACTCCTACGAGCAGTACTTC. Amino acid sequence: CASSVGPNSYEQYF.

This clone was observed a few times. The chain is built from TRBV6-6 and TRBJ1-1, with D hard to call. Germline CDR1 is MNHNY and CDR2 is SVGAGI (reference sequence). Between the trimmed V and J ends, which lost 9 bases and 2 bases, there was a span of 19 bases. The CDR3 sequence is 15 residues long. CDR3 sequence (DNA): TGTGCCAGTGGTTTCGGGTCGAGCATTAACACTGAAGCTTTCTTT. As protein: CASGFGSSINTEAFF.

CDR3: CASSIAPQQGARTDTQYF. DNA of the CDR3: TGTGCCAGTAGTATAGCCCCCCAACAGGGGGCGCGGACAGATACGCAGTATTTT. The V and J genes are TRBV19 and TRBJ2-3; 9 nucleotides line up with TRBD1. Germline V gene sequence: CDR1 LNHDA, CDR2 SQIVND (reference sequence). The V and J ends lost 1 base and 3 bases, in that order; junction bases with no gene match: 11. The CDR3 runs 18 residues. The variable domain in full, with the rest retrieved from reference TRBV19 and TRBJ2-3, is DGGITQSPKYLFRKEGQNVTLSCEQNLNHDAMYWYRQDPGQGLRLIYYSQIVNDFQKGDIAEGYSVSREKKESFPLTVTSAQKNPTAFYLCASSIAPQQGARTDTQYFGPGTRLTVL.

The rearrangement joins TRBV6-5 to TRBJ2-5, with 9 nucleotides matching TRBD1. The CDR3 runs 14 residues. The trim removed 5 bases at V and 5 bases at J, leaving 6 bases unmatched. Per germline, CDR1 MNHEY and CDR2 SVGAGI. CDR3 nucleotides: TGTGCCAGCAGTCAAACAGGGGGCGCGGAGACCCAGTACTTC. Its translation: CASSQTGGAETQYF.